This T cell receptor (beta chain) is from a study of cytomegalovirus exposure and HLA in healthy donors. Points from the study as a whole: Later analysis identified several of the most significant clusters that appeared linked to common viral pathogens. Reported performance of the classifier showed diagnosis of cytomegalovirus status with high specificity and sensitivity. Rare TCR sequences predominated, though certain public TCRs were found in many donors.

Donors showed nominal health when sampled, although they likely had unrecorded immune exposures. About this clone itself: Its matching antigen is unknown.

The PCR made use of 60 Vbeta and 13 Jbeta primers. The protocol was immunoSEQ multiplex PCR, while the TCRdb copy is restricted to in-frame clones and leaves out a portion. The data show about 140,000 clones, about 77% seen once. The CDR3 totals 13 residues. The germline V gene encodes CDR1 GTSNPN and CDR2 SVGIG (reference sequence). V lost 4 bases to trimming and J lost 0 bases, with 9 bases between them. The rearrangement links TRBV30 to TRBJ1-1; D perhaps matches TRBD1 (5 bases). This sequence was found in a female donor in good health and CMV-seronegative. The sample consisted of PBMCs. CDR3 sequence (DNA): TGTGCCTGGATCAGACAGTTGAACACTGAAGCTTTCTTT. Protein sequence: CAWIRQLNTEAFF.